The sample holds a few counts of the clone carrying this T cell receptor (beta chain). These data belong to a study of T and B cells in COVID-19 patients. Study as a whole: COVID-19 patients gave peripheral blood either during active infection or after recovery.

The CDR3 sequence is 13 residues long. Germline V gene lookup returns CDR1 MNHEY and CDR2 SVGAGI. Trimming cost V 0 bases and J 3 bases, with 3 bases left between them. From blood, roughly 240-550 ng of genomic DNA served as TRB template. Multiplex PCR with BIOMED2 TRB-A/B primer pools amplified TRB rearrangements. TCRdb used MiXCR to reprocess the multiplex PCR reads, holding one entry per CDR3 protein. The sample has about 3,200 distinct CDR3 sequences; 28% are singletons. The chain carries TRBV6-5 and TRBJ1-3; no clear D gene. The material sequenced was blood. The receptor was isolated from a human donor with active COVID-19. The donor label of this sample is uncertain. The CDR3 spells CASSYSNGNTIYF. In nucleotides, the CDR3 is TGTGCCAGCAGTTACTCGAATGGAAACACCATATATTTT.